One and the same sample provided the 19 T cell receptor beta chains below, sequenced in a study of blood T cell repertoires in COVID-19. Sequencing used immunoSEQ multiplex PCR; TCRdb keeps in-frame clones, though not all of them. The sample records tens of thousands of clones, under 85% being singletons. Sequencing used peripheral blood. Receptors were obtained from a human donor in a cohort sampled during active COVID-19.

This clone occurred a few times. The chain couples TRBV4-1 to TRBJ1-2, with D possibly TRBD1 on 6 matching bases. V shed 0 bases and J shed 8 bases, with 10 bases lying between them. Germline CDR1 reads MGHRA; CDR2 reads YSYEKL. The CDR3 sequence is 13 residues long. In DNA form, the CDR3 reads TGCGCCAGCAGCCAAGACGGAGACAGGGGCTACACCTTC. This translates into CASSQDGDRGYTF.

For the CDR3, the DNA is TGTGCCAGGCAGGGTAGGGCCTACAATGAGCAGTTCTTC. It yields the protein CARQGRAYNEQFF. The rearrangement uses TRBV27 and TRBJ2-1; a weak D match, TRBD1 (5 bases). Per germline, CDR1 MNHEY and CDR2 SMNVEV (reference sequence). The V end was cut by 9 bases, the J end by 2 bases, with 11 bases between. CDR3 size: 13 residues.

This chain joins TRBV28 and TRBJ2-7; tentatively, D is TRBD2 (6 bases). The germline V gene has CDR1 MDHEN and CDR2 SYDVKM. This CDR3 has 13 residues. V lost 7 bases and J 2 bases, leaving 12 bases between the germline ends. The DNA of the CDR3 is TGTGCCAGCACCACTGGGGGGACCTACGAGCAGTACTTC. It encodes CASTTGGTYEQYF.

This sequence joins TRBV6-1 and TRBJ2-7; maybe TRBD1 (6 bases). Trimming took 2 bases from V and 1 from J, leaving 12 bases between them. CDR3 length: 15 amino acids. CDR1 is MNHNS, CDR2 SASEGT, per germline. CDR3 sequence (DNA): TGTGCCAGCAGTGAATGGGCAGGGGTATCCTACGAGCAGTACTTC. This gives the protein CASSEWAGVSYEQYF.

The gene calls are TRBV27 and TRBJ2-7, with 7 positions matching TRBD1. The J segment lost 0 bases and the V segment lost 3 bases, leaving 5 bases of the junction unmatched. The CDR3 extends over 15 amino acids. Germline V CDR1 and CDR2: MNHEY, SMNVEV (reference sequence). This CDR3 is CASSFERGPSYEQYF. In nucleotides, the CDR3 is TGTGCCAGCAGTTTTGAAAGGGGGCCCTCCTACGAGCAGTACTTC.

This chain links TRBV6-4 with TRBJ2-3, with 11 bases that match TRBD2. The CDR3 runs to 16 residues. CDR1 is MRHNA, CDR2 SNTAGT, per germline. The ends lost 3 bases at V and 1 base at J; junction bases unmatched: 3. Here the CDR3 reads CASSDELAGGTDTQYF. CDR3 nucleotide sequence: TGTGCCAGCAGTGATGAACTAGCGGGGGGCACAGATACGCAGTATTTT.

The J gene is TRBJ1-1, the V gene TRBV18, with D hard to call. V lost 1 base and J 0 bases, leaving 6 bases between the germline ends. Germline values: CDR1 KGHSH, CDR2 LQKENI. The CDR3 runs 14 residues. The CDR3: CASSPQEVNTEAFF. The CDR3 nucleotides are TGTGCCAGCTCACCACAAGAGGTGAACACTGAAGCTTTCTTT. The full variable domain, with the rest looked up from reference TRBV18 and TRBJ1-1, is NAGVMQNPRHLVRRRGQEARLRCSPMKGHSHVYWYRQLPEEGLKFMVYLQKENIIDESGMPKERFSAEFPKEGPSILRIQQVVRGDSAAYFCASSPQEVNTEAFFGQGTRLTVV.

A single count supports this clone. This sequence joins TRBV11-3 and TRBJ2-3; D not resolved. CDR1 SGHNT and CDR2 YENEEA come from the germline V gene. V shed 3 bases and J shed 3 bases, with 10 bases lying between them. This CDR3 has 14 amino acids. CDR3 in amino acids: CASSFSAETDTQYF. For the CDR3, the DNA is TGTGCCAGCAGCTTCAGCGCGGAGACAGATACGCAGTATTTT.

The rearrangement links TRBV30 to TRBJ1-2; weak D call: TRBD1 (5 bases). Trimming took 3 bases from V and 8 from J, leaving 16 bases between them. Looked up from germline, CDR1 is GTSNPN and CDR2 is SVGIG (reference sequence). The CDR3 covers 13 residues. CDR3 nucleotide sequence: TGTGCCTGGAGGACTCGACAGAAGGTCGGCTACACCTTC. This sequence encodes CAWRTRQKVGYTF.

The J gene is TRBJ1-2, the V gene TRBV9, with D uncertain. The CDR3 length is 18 residues. V lost 0 bases, J lost 4 bases, and 22 bases lay in between. In germline, CDR1 is SGDLS, CDR2 YYNGEE. The CDR3 sequence: CASSVGGGINIPTYGYTF. The DNA of the CDR3 is TGTGCCAGCAGCGTAGGGGGAGGGATCAACATACCGACCTATGGCTACACCTTC.

The chain has TRBV7-9 and TRBJ1-5; D remains ambiguous. This CDR3 contains 12 residues. Germline CDR1 reads SEHNR; CDR2 reads FQNEAQ (reference sequence). V lost 1 base and J lost 5, with 3 bases in between. The CDR3 DNA sequence: TGTGCCAGCAGCTTAGACTATCAGCCCCAGCATTTT. Its protein product is CASSLDYQPQHF.

The CDR3 region is CASTLAGEYEQYF. The CDR3 DNA is TGTGCCAGTACCTTAGCGGGAGAGTACGAGCAGTACTTC. V is TRBV28 and J is TRBJ2-7; 9 nucleotides align to TRBD2. The germline V gene has CDR1 MDHEN and CDR2 SYDVKM. The CDR3 covers 13 residues. J lost 4 bases, V lost 9 bases, and 7 bases had no gene match.

The sample holds a few counts of this clone. V and J are TRBV5-4 and TRBJ2-4; the D gene is possibly TRBD1 (5 bases). The CDR3 is 14 amino acids. V lost 6 bases and J lost 5, with 15 bases in between. The germline V gene has CDR1 SGHNT and CDR2 YYREEE (reference sequence). The CDR3 sequence: CASTKDSSENIQYF. CDR3 in DNA: TGTGCCAGCACCAAAGACAGCTCAGAAAACATTCAGTACTTC.

The rearrangement joins TRBV9 to TRBJ2-7; weak D call: TRBD1 (6 bases). V was trimmed by 2 bases and J by 6 bases, leaving 15 bases between them. CDR1 SGDLS and CDR2 YYNGEE come from the germline V gene. The CDR3 runs to 14 residues. The CDR3 nucleotides are TGTGCCAGCAGCGTGAATACACAGGGCTTCGAGCAGTACTTC. This codes for CASSVNTQGFEQYF.

This clone was counted only a few times. V usage is TRBV13 and J usage is TRBJ2-1; possibly TRBD2 for D (6 bases). This CDR3 is 18 amino acids long. Trimming took 1 base from V and 9 from J, leaving 25 bases between them. Germline loops: CDR1 PRHDT, CDR2 FYEKMQ (reference sequence). CDR3: CASSLVGTAKRNKGEQFF. The DNA of the CDR3 is TGTGCCAGCAGCTTAGTAGGGACTGCGAAACGAAATAAAGGTGAGCAGTTCTTC.

The chain recombines TRBV28 with TRBJ2-6, with D unclear. The germline CDR1 and CDR2 sequences are MDHEN and SYDVKM. The CDR3 totals 15 residues. V was cut by 6 bases and J by 1 base, with 10 bases left in between. The CDR3 DNA sequence: TGTGCCAGCAGGCCTCGTACTTCTGGGGCCAACGTCCTGACTTTC. This gives the protein CASRPRTSGANVLTF.

This chain links TRBV12-1 with TRBJ2-5; whether TRBD1, the table's D call, matches the DNA was not checked. TRBV12-1 counts as a pseudogene. This CDR3 has 14 amino acids. The CDR3 bases are TGTGCCAGCAGCCCCAGGGGGAAAGGGGAGACCCAGTACTTC. This encodes CASSPRGKGETQYF.

This rearrangement joins TRBV5-4 to TRBJ2-7; 12 nucleotides align to TRBD2. V gave up 4 bases and J gave up 0 bases; unmatched junction bases: 2. The CDR3 contains 15 residues. CDR1 and CDR2 (germline): SGHNT, YYREEE (reference sequence). CDR3 amino acids: CASSLGLAGSYEQYF. The CDR3 coding sequence is TGTGCCAGCAGCCTGGGACTAGCGGGCTCCTACGAGCAGTACTTC.

A remark on this clone: Other DNA sequences in this specimen translate into the identical CDR3. The chain joins TRBV27 to TRBJ1-6; 8 bases fit TRBD1. There are 15 residues in the CDR3. Trimming at V came to 4 bases and at J to 4 bases, leaving 3 bases not matched to a gene. From germline, CDR1 is MNHEY and CDR2 SMNVEV (reference sequence). CDR3 region: CASSWTGSYNSPLHF. CDR3 in DNA: TGTGCCAGCAGTTGGACAGGGAGTTATAATTCACCCCTCCACTTT.